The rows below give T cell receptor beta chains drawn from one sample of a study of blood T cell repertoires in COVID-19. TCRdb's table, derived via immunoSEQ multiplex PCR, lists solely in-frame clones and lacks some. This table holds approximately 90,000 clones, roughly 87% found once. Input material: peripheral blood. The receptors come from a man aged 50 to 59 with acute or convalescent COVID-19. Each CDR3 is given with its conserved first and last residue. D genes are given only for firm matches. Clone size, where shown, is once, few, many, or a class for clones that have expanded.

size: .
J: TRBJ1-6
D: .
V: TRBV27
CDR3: CASSLYGGGNSPLHF
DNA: TGTGCCAGCAGTTTATATGGGGGAGGCAATTCACCCCTCCACTTT

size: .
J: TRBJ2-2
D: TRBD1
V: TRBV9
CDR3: CASSVASGGSGELFF
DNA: TGTGCCAGCAGCGTAGCTTCAGGGGGCTCCGGGGAGCTGTTTTTT

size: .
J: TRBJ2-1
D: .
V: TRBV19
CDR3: CASSILGTGSYNEQFF
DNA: TGTGCCAGTAGTATTTTAGGGACTGGTTCCTACAATGAGCAGTTCTTC

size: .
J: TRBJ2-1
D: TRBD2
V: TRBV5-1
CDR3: CASSLSGGGNEQFF
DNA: TGCGCCAGCAGCTTGAGCGGGGGAGGGAATGAGCAGTTCTTC

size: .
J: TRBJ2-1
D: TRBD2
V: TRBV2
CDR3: CASSLGLATIDEQFF
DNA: TGTGCCAGCAGTCTGGGACTAGCGACCATCGATGAGCAGTTCTTC

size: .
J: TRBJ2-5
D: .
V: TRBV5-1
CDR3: CASSLAGGAGVQETQYF
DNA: TGCGCCAGCAGCTTGGCAGGAGGGGCCGGTGTCCAAGAGACCCAGTACTTC

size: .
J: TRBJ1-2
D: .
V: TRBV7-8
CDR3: CASSPLTATYTF
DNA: TGTGCCAGCAGCCCCCTGACAGCCACGTACACCTTC

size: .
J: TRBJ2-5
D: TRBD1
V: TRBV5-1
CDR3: CASSSDRGGETQYF
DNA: TGCGCCAGCAGCTCAGACAGGGGAGGAGAGACCCAGTACTTC

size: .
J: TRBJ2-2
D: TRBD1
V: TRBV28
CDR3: CATFGQVGRLFF
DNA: TGTGCCACCTTCGGACAGGTCGGCCGCCTGTTTTTT

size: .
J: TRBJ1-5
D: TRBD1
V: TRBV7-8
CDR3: CASSHRGQGDQPQHF
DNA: TGTGCCAGCAGCCACCGGGGACAGGGGGATCAGCCCCAGCATTTT

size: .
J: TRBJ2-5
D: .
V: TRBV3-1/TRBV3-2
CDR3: CASSQEGWMQETQYF
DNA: TGTGCCAGCAGCCAAGAGGGCTGGATGCAAGAGACCCAGTACTTC

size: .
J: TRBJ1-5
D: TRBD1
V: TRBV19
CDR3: CASSPQGARQPQHF
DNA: TGTGCCAGTAGTCCCCAGGGGGCACGGCAGCCCCAGCATTTT

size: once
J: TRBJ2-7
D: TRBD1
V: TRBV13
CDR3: CASSTRQGASDEQYF
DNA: TGTGCCAGCAGCACAAGACAGGGGGCTTCGGACGAGCAGTACTTC

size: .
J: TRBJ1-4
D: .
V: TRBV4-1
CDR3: CASSLNTGRVGEKLFF
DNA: TGCGCCAGCAGCCTGAACACAGGGAGGGTTGGGGAAAAACTGTTTTTT

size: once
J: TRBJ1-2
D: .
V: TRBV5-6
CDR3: CASSLGGDGYTF
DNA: TGTGCCAGCAGCTTGGGTGGAGATGGCTACACCTTC

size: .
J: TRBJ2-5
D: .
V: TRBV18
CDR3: CASSPKGETQYF
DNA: TGTGCCAGCTCACCAAAGGGGGAGACCCAGTACTTC

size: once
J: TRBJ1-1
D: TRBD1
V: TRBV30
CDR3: CAAKRDRGQTEAFF
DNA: TGTGCCGCCAAGAGGGACAGGGGGCAGACTGAAGCTTTCTTT

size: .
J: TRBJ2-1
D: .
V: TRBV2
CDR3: CASKTVWNEQFF
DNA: TGTGCCAGCAAGACTGTTTGGAATGAGCAGTTCTTC

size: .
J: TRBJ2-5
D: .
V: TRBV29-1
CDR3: CSVEGFSGERETQYF
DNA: TGCAGCGTTGAAGGATTCTCAGGGGAGCGAGAGACCCAGTACTTC

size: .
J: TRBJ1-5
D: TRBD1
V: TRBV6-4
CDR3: CASLDQGQGNCSNQPQHF
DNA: TGTGCCAGCCTAGACCAGGGACAGGGGAATTGCAGCAATCAGCCCCAGCATTTT

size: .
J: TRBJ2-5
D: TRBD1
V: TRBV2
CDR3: CASSEYRTGSRPETQYF
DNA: TGTGCCAGCAGTGAATATAGGACAGGGTCTAGGCCAGAGACCCAGTACTTC

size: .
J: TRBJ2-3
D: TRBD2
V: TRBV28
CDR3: CASSLTLGGGNIDTDTQYF
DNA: TGTGCCAGCAGTTTAACCCTCGGCGGGGGGAACATTGATACAGATACGCAGTATTTT

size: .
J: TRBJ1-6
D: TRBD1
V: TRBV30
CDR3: CAWVTGNYNSPLHF
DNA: TGTGCCTGGGTGACAGGGAACTATAATTCACCCCTCCACTTT

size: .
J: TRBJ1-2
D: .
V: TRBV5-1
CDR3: CATPNYGYTF
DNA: TGCGCCACCCCGAACTATGGCTACACCTTC

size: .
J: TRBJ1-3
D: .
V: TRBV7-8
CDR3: CASSLALGQGRSGNTIYF
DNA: TGTGCCAGCAGCTTAGCGCTAGGGCAGGGTCGCTCTGGAAACACCATATATTTT

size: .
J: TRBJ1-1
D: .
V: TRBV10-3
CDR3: CAIRQGVSSEAFF
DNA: TGTGCCATCAGGCAGGGCGTCTCGTCTGAAGCTTTCTTT

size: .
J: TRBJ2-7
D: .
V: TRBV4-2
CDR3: CASSPLTEGNEQYF
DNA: TGTGCCAGCAGCCCATTAACGGAGGGAAACGAGCAGTACTTC

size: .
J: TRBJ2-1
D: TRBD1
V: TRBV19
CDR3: CASSIATGSYNEQFF
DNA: TGTGCCAGTAGTATAGCGACAGGGTCCTACAATGAGCAGTTCTTC

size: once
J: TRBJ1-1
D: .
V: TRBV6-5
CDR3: CASSYFEGTEAFF
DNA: TGTGCCAGCAGTTACTTTGAGGGCACTGAAGCTTTCTTT

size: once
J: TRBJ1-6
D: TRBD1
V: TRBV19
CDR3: CASSIQGAGGNSPLHF
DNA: TGTGCCAGTAGTATCCAGGGGGCAGGGGGTAATTCACCCCTCCACTTT